Below, 9 T cell receptor beta chains from the same sample are listed, as sequenced in a study of cytomegalovirus exposure and HLA in healthy donors. Researchers ran the PCR with 60 Vbeta and 13 Jbeta primers. Produced via immunoSEQ multiplex PCR; TCRdb's table is partial and in-frame only. In the table there are 150,000 to 200,000 clones, approximately 79% of which are singletons. The specimen sequenced was PBMCs. These receptors came from a human donor in good health.

Only one count was recorded for this clone. The chain is built from TRBV4-3 and TRBJ2-1, with TRBD2 matching over 8 bases. The germline gives CDR1 LGHNA, CDR2 YSLEER. V trimming: 4 bases; J trimming: 6 bases; junction bases outside the gene matches: 8. CDR3 size: 15 residues. The CDR3 nucleotides read TGCGCCAGCAGCCTGGGTAGCGGGGTTAGCAATGAGCAGTTCTTC. Its translation: CASSLGSGVSNEQFF.

This rearrangement joins TRBV4-3 to TRBJ1-1, with TRBD1 identical over 8 bases. The germline CDR1 and CDR2 sequences are LGHNA and YSLEER. V lost 5 bases, J lost 10 bases, and 27 bases stayed unmatched. This CDR3 is built from 19 residues. CDR3 loop: CASSRGLGDRSLDFDGAFF. DNA of the CDR3: TGCGCCAGCAGCAGGGGATTAGGGGACAGGAGTTTGGATTTTGACGGAGCTTTCTTT.

The chain couples TRBV5-1 to TRBJ2-2, with unresolved D. V gave up 3 bases and J gave up 5 bases, with 5 bases separating them. The V gene's germline CDR1 is SGHRS and CDR2 YFSETQ. The CDR3 loop spans 12 amino acids. Written as DNA, the CDR3 is TGCGCCAGCAGCTCCCTAACCGGGGAGCTGTTTTTT. Protein: CASSSLTGELFF.

This chain uses TRBV6-5 with TRBJ2-1; D might be TRBD1 (6 bases). The CDR3 has 13 amino acids. Trimming removed 8 bases from V and 3 bases from J, with 11 bases in between. Germline V gives CDR1 MNHEY, CDR2 SVGAGI. In DNA, the CDR3 is TGTGCCAGCGGGGGCCCCTACTACAATGAGCAGTTCTTC. As protein: CASGGPYYNEQFF.

The J gene is TRBJ1-4, the V gene TRBV4-2; D gene unclear. The ends were cut back, 0 bases at V and 7 bases at J, with 9 bases in the middle. This CDR3 has 14 amino acids. The germline V gene has CDR1 LGHNA and CDR2 YNFKEQ. CDR3 residues: CASSQESVREKLFF. Here the CDR3 DNA reads TGTGCCAGCAGCCAAGAGAGCGTTCGTGAAAAACTGTTTTTT.

The rearrangement uses TRBV7-9 and TRBJ2-5, with TRBD1 identical over 12 bases. The J call may be incorrect, as the DNA end agrees better with TRBJ2-7. The CDR3 runs to 16 residues. Looked up from germline, CDR1 is SEHNR and CDR2 is FQNEAQ (reference sequence). CDR3: CASSASGTGGPYEQYF. The CDR3 DNA sequence: TGTGCCAGCAGCGCCTCTGGGACAGGGGGCCCCTACGAGCAGTACTTC.

The rearrangement uses TRBV4-3 and TRBJ2-3, with unresolved D. The length of the CDR3 is 14 residues. Per the germline V gene, CDR1 is LGHNA and CDR2 is YSLEER. The V gene lost 0 bases and the J gene lost 2 bases, with 6 bases spanning the gap. The CDR3 is CASSQDTFTDTQYF. The CDR3 DNA is TGCGCCAGCAGCCAAGATACTTTCACAGATACGCAGTATTTT.

The chain is built from TRBV10-3 and TRBJ1-1, with a tentative D call TRBD1 (5 bases). Germline assignment: CDR1 ENHRY and CDR2 SYGVKD. The CDR3 loop spans 13 amino acids. V shed 4 bases and J shed 3 bases, with 9 bases lying between them. CDR3 sequence: CAISGLGDTEAFF. The CDR3 nucleotides read TGTGCCATCAGTGGTTTAGGGGACACTGAAGCTTTCTTT.

This clone was seen only once. DNA of the CDR3: TGCGCCAGCAGCCACGGACTAGCGGGGGGAGAGACCCAGTACTTC. Translated, it gives CASSHGLAGGETQYF. The chain is built from TRBV5-1 and TRBJ2-5; 14 bases line up with TRBD2. The CDR3 is 15 amino acids. Germline V CDR1 and CDR2: SGHRS, YFSETQ. The V segment lost 4 bases and the J segment 4 bases; nucleotides outside the gene matches: 3.